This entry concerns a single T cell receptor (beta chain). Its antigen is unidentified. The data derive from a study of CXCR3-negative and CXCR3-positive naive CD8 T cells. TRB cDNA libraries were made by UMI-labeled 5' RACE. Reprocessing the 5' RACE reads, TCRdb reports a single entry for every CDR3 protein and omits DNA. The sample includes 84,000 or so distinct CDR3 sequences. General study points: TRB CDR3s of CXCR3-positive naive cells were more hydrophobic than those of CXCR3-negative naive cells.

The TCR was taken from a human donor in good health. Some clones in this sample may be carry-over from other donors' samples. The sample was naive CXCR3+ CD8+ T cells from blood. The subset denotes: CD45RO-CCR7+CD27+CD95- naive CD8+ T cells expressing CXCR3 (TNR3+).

This CDR3 is CASSQEVAGGNTGELFF. This sequence joins TRBV14 and TRBJ2-2; with no DNA, the TCRdb D assignment of TRBD1 cannot be verified. CDR1 and CDR2 from the germline V gene are SGHDN and FVKESK. The CDR3 extends over 17 amino acids.